This T cell receptor (beta chain) is drawn from a study of blood T cell repertoires in COVID-19. Sequencing used immunoSEQ multiplex PCR; TCRdb keeps in-frame clones, though not all of them. The sample consists of 70,000 or so clones, 86% of them appearing once. The V gene lost 3 bases and the J gene lost 2 bases, with 11 bases spanning the gap. CDR1 and CDR2 from the germline V gene are DFQATT and SNEGSKA (reference sequence). The CDR3 has 14 amino acids. Source material: peripheral blood. The origin of this receptor is a woman aged 55-69 years with acute or convalescent COVID-19. This rearrangement joins TRBV20-1 to TRBJ2-1; unclear D gene. The CDR3 is CSASPQTTYNEQFF. CDR3 in DNA: TGCAGTGCTAGTCCACAGACGACCTACAATGAGCAGTTCTTC.